The 29 T cell receptor beta chains given below trace back to one sample, sequenced in a study of graft-versus-host responses after intestinal transplantation. Repertoires were generated with immunoSEQ multiplex PCR, while TCRdb's copy carries only in-frame clones and drops some. The sample holds approximately 79,000 clones, around 84% seen once. Antigens of these TCRs are unknown. This specimen was unstimulated CD4+ T cells sorted from spleen or lymph node cells, taken before intestinal transplant. Receptors originate from a human donor who received an intestinal transplant.

The chain has TRBV9 and TRBJ2-7, with TRBD1 identical over 11 bases. Per germline, CDR1 SGDLS and CDR2 YYNGEE. This CDR3 has 15 amino acids. V lost 3 bases, J lost 3 bases, and 5 bases stayed unmatched. CDR3 DNA sequence: TGTGCCAGCAGCGAGGGGACAGGGGGAATCTACGAGCAGTACTTC. Its protein is CASSEGTGGIYEQYF.

This chain uses TRBV7-9 with TRBJ1-2; TRBD1 is a possible D gene (5 bases). Trimming took off 4 bases at V and 8 bases at J, with 11 bases between the two ends. The CDR3 is 12 amino acids. Looked up from germline, CDR1 is SEHNR and CDR2 is FQNEAQ (reference sequence). DNA for the CDR3: TGTGCCAGCAGCTCGGGGACTCGGGGCTACACCTTC. Its protein product is CASSSGTRGYTF.

The chain joins TRBV6-5 to TRBJ2-1; perhaps TRBD2 as D (5 bases). The CDR3 runs to 15 residues. V lost 0 bases and J 0 bases, leaving 6 bases between the germline ends. The V gene's germline CDR1 is MNHEY and CDR2 SVGAGI. The CDR3 spells CASSYSEASYNEQFF. Here the CDR3 DNA reads TGTGCCAGCAGTTACTCGGAGGCCTCCTACAATGAGCAGTTCTTC.

The chain joins TRBV4-1 to TRBJ2-4, with 8 positions matching TRBD1. V was clipped by 1 base and J by 4 bases; unmatched bases: 9. Germline V gene lookup returns CDR1 MGHRA and CDR2 YSYEKL. The CDR3 extends over 17 amino acids. CDR3 sequence reads: CASSQAGTRDRKNIQYF. The CDR3 DNA reads TGCGCCAGCAGCCAAGCCGGGACTCGGGACAGGAAAAACATTCAGTACTTC.

The CDR3 is CASSYSDRGGSGGYTF. The CDR3 coding sequence is TGTGCCAGCAGTTACTCGGACAGGGGGGGATCGGGCGGCTACACCTTC. V gene TRBV6-5 combines with J gene TRBJ1-2; 10 bases are a match to TRBD1. This CDR3 region has 16 residues. Germline V CDR1 and CDR2: MNHEY, SVGAGI. With 0 bases clipped from V and 8 bases from J, the junction kept 9 bases outside the gene matches.

The chain employs TRBV30 and TRBJ2-7, with TRBD1 matching 10 bases. V dropped 1 base and J dropped 7; count of bases not matched to a gene: 7. In germline, CDR1 is GTSNPN, CDR2 SVGIG (reference sequence). The CDR3 sequence is 14 residues long. The CDR3 nucleotides read TGTGCCTGGAGTGGCCCGGGACAGGGGCGGGAGCAGTACTTC. Encoded protein: CAWSGPGQGREQYF.

This clone was recorded a few times. The chain combines TRBV5-5 with TRBJ1-3; 7 bases match TRBD1. The CDR3 is 17 residues long. Trimming cost V 2 bases and J 0 bases; bases outside gene matches: 8. Per the germline V gene, CDR1 is SGHKS and CDR2 is YYEKEE (reference sequence). The CDR3 nucleotides are TGTGCCAGCAGCTTTGGCTTGGGACAGAGCTCTGGAAACACCATATATTTT. This codes for CASSFGLGQSSGNTIYF.

The chain carries TRBV20-1 and TRBJ1-1, with D hard to call. CDR1 DFQATT and CDR2 SNEGSKA come from the germline V gene (reference sequence). CDR3 length: 11 amino acids. For the CDR3, the DNA is TGCAGGGGCTGGGGAGGCACTGAAGCTTTCTTT. Its translation is CRGWGGTEAFF.

The chain employs TRBV6-1 and TRBJ1-1; possibly TRBD1 for D (5 bases). Germline CDR1 and CDR2: MNHNS and SASEGT. CDR3 length: 17 amino acids. V was clipped by 3 bases and J by 0 bases, with 17 bases between them. CDR3 protein: CASSERDVWDMNTEAFF. For the CDR3, the DNA is TGTGCCAGCAGTGAGCGGGACGTATGGGATATGAACACTGAAGCTTTCTTT.

The chain couples TRBV25-1 to TRBJ1-5; TRBD1 matches at 9 bases. In germline, CDR1 is MGHDK, CDR2 SYGVNS. This CDR3 contains 13 residues. Losses at the gene ends were 6 bases for V and 8 bases for J; bases not matched to a gene: 5. The CDR3 coding sequence is TGTGCCAGCAGAGGACAGGGGCGGGAGCCCCAGCATTTT. Its protein is CASRGQGREPQHF.

The rearrangement links TRBV7-2 to TRBJ1-5; D perhaps matches TRBD1 (5 bases). Trimming left V 5 bases short and J 2 bases short, with 13 bases between. The CDR3 runs to 15 residues. Per germline, CDR1 SGHTA and CDR2 FQGNSA. DNA for the CDR3: TGTGCCAGCAGCCCACAGTCGGGGGGCAATCAGCCCCAGCATTTT. This codes for CASSPQSGGNQPQHF. The full variable domain, in which reference TRBV7-2 and TRBJ1-5 provide the parts outside the CDR3, is GAGVSQSPSNKVTEKGKDVELRCDPISGHTALYWYRQSLGQGLEFLIYFQGNSAPDKSGLPSDRFSAERTGGSVSTLTIQRTQQEDSAVYLCASSPQSGGNQPQHFGDGTRLSIL.

The gene calls are TRBV23-1 and TRBJ2-7; D perhaps matches TRBD1 (6 bases). TRBV23-1 is sorted into the ORF group, with uncertain function. V dropped 3 bases and J dropped 10 bases, with 10 bases sitting between them. The CDR3 loop spans 11 amino acids. The DNA of the CDR3 is TGCGCCAGCAGTCAGCAGGGGCGACAGTACTTC. As protein: CASSQQGRQYF.

The genes are TRBV7-2 and TRBJ1-2, with D tentatively TRBD1 (6 bases). The ends were cut back, 5 bases at V and 8 bases at J, with 12 bases in the middle. From germline, CDR1 is SGHTA and CDR2 FQGNSA. This CDR3 is 12 amino acids long. The CDR3 reads CASSLLRGGYTF. Here the CDR3 DNA reads TGTGCCAGCAGCCTCCTCAGGGGAGGCTACACCTTC.

The chain uses TRBV5-1 and TRBJ2-1; D ambiguous. Germline V gives CDR1 SGHRS, CDR2 YFSETQ. The V gene lost 0 bases and the J gene lost 7 bases, with 11 bases spanning the gap. The CDR3 loop spans 14 amino acids. The CDR3 loop is CASSLVQVANEQFF. The CDR3 DNA reads TGCGCCAGCAGCTTGGTTCAGGTTGCAAATGAGCAGTTCTTC.

This clone was seen more than once but under ten times. The chain recombines TRBV20-1 with TRBJ1-1; maybe TRBD1 (5 bases). Trimming shortened V by 3 bases and J by 11 bases, and 13 bases separated the two germline ends. This CDR3 is 11 amino acids long. The V gene's germline CDR1 is DFQATT and CDR2 SNEGSKA (reference sequence). For the CDR3, the DNA is TGCAGTGCTAGGGGAAGGGGCTTGGCTTTCTTT. Translation: CSARGRGLAFF.

This clone was counted between two and nine times. The rearrangement uses TRBV29-1 and TRBJ2-7; 7 bases are shared with TRBD2. CDR1 is SQVTM and CDR2 is ANQGSEA in the germline V gene. The CDR3 runs to 13 residues. Losses at the gene ends were 4 bases for V and 0 bases for J; bases not matched to a gene: 3. The CDR3 nucleotides are TGCAGCGTTGGGGGGGGTTACTCCTACGAGCAGTACTTC. Protein: CSVGGGYSYEQYF.

The V gene is TRBV5-1, the J gene TRBJ2-5; D uncertain. In germline, CDR1 is SGHRS, CDR2 YFSETQ. V was clipped by 4 bases and J by 2 bases, with 9 bases between them. CDR3 size: 13 residues. CDR3 bases: TGCGCCAGCAGCGAAGACTGGCAAGAGACCCAGTACTTC. Amino acids: CASSEDWQETQYF.

The chain employs TRBV7-2 and TRBJ2-1; 8 bases are a match to TRBD2. After removal of 5 bases from V and 4 bases from J, the junction contained 10 bases not matched to a gene. The CDR3 is 16 residues long. Germline V gives CDR1 SGHTA, CDR2 FQGNSA. The CDR3 loop is CASSLNGGARYNEQFF. As DNA, the CDR3 is TGTGCCAGCAGCCTAAACGGGGGGGCCCGTTACAATGAGCAGTTCTTC.

The rearrangement uses TRBV27 and TRBJ2-7, with 11 bases that match TRBD2. The CDR3 loop spans 18 amino acids. The germline V gene encodes CDR1 MNHEY and CDR2 SMNVEV (reference sequence). With 8 bases clipped from V and 0 bases from J, the junction kept 15 bases outside the gene matches. CDR3 in amino acids: CASALVGLAARFSYEQYF. In DNA, the CDR3 is TGTGCCAGCGCCTTGGTGGGACTAGCGGCCAGGTTCTCCTACGAGCAGTACTTC.

This clone was observed a few times. The V call is TRBV11-2, the J call TRBJ2-7; no clear D gene. Germline V gene lookup returns CDR1 SGHAT and CDR2 FQNNGV. Trimming cost V 0 bases and J 7 bases, with 10 bases left between them. The CDR3 sequence is 13 residues long. The CDR3 here is CASSLDRLREQYF. The CDR3 DNA is TGTGCCAGCAGCTTAGATCGGTTGAGGGAGCAGTACTTC.

Only a few counts were recorded for this clone. The gene calls are TRBV6-5 and TRBJ2-1, with 10 bases matching TRBD2. Germline-derived CDR1 and CDR2 are MNHEY and SVGAGI. With V trimmed by 6 bases and J by 6 bases, 8 bases remained unmatched. The CDR3 is 15 residues long. Here the CDR3 reads CASSYPGLASNEQFF. The CDR3 coding sequence is TGTGCCAGCAGCTACCCGGGACTAGCGAGCAATGAGCAGTTCTTC.

The rearrangement joins TRBV7-9 to TRBJ1-5; 9 bases are shared with TRBD1. Trimming cost V 1 base and J 1 base; bases outside gene matches: 2. Germline V gene data show CDR1 as SEHNR and CDR2 as FQNEAQ (reference sequence). This CDR3 has 16 residues. CDR3 DNA: TGTGCCAGCAGCTTAGGGACAGGGGTAAGCAATCAGCCCCAGCATTTT. Its translation: CASSLGTGVSNQPQHF.

This clone was observed a handful of times. This chain links TRBV5-1 with TRBJ2-5, with 15 positions matching TRBD2. Germline trimming cut 5 bases from V and 3 bases from J; bases unmatched to any gene: 17. The CDR3 is 20 residues long. The germline V gene has CDR1 SGHRS and CDR2 YFSETQ. CDR3 sequence reads: CASRTKVPGLAGGEKETQYF. In DNA form, the CDR3 reads TGCGCCAGCAGAACAAAAGTCCCGGGACTAGCGGGGGGCGAGAAAGAGACCCAGTACTTC. Full variable domain (remainder filled in from reference TRBV5-1 and TRBJ2-5): KAGVTQTPRYLIKTRGQQVTLSCSPISGHRSVSWYQQTPGQGLQFLFEYFSETQRNKGNFPGRFSGRQFSNSRSEMNVSTLELGDSALYLCASRTKVPGLAGGEKETQYFGPGTRLLVL.

V gene TRBV5-8 combines with J gene TRBJ2-3, with 14 nucleotides matching TRBD2. The CDR3 is 16 amino acids. CDR1 is SGHTS and CDR2 is YDEGEE in the germline V gene. V gave up 4 bases and J gave up 4 bases; unmatched junction bases: 5. This CDR3 is CASSIGTSGRSDTQYF. In nucleotides, the CDR3 is TGTGCCAGCAGCATAGGGACTAGCGGGAGATCAGATACGCAGTATTTT.

The chain recombines TRBV5-4 with TRBJ2-3; 8 bases are shared with TRBD2. Germline V gene sequence: CDR1 SGHNT, CDR2 YYREEE (reference sequence). The CDR3 length is 16 residues. The J segment lost 1 base and the V segment lost 2 bases, leaving 6 bases of the junction unmatched. Written as DNA, the CDR3 is TGTGCCAGCAGCTTTTTAGCGGGGAAGGGCACAGATACGCAGTATTTT. Its protein product is CASSFLAGKGTDTQYF.

This rearrangement joins TRBV9 to TRBJ2-7, with D tentatively TRBD2 (6 bases). CDR1 SGDLS and CDR2 YYNGEE come from the germline V gene. This CDR3 region has 14 residues. V gave up 0 bases and J gave up 8 bases, with 15 bases separating them. The CDR3 spells CASSVGEASTKQYF. The CDR3, as DNA: TGTGCCAGCAGCGTAGGGGAGGCTTCTACGAAGCAGTACTTC. The full variable domain, with the rest looked up from reference TRBV9 and TRBJ2-7, is DSGVTQTPKHLITATGQRVTLRCSPRSGDLSVYWYQQSLDQGLQFLIQYYNGEERAKGNILERFSAQQFPDLHSELNLSSLELGDSALYFCASSVGEASTKQYFGPGTRLTVT.

The chain employs TRBV5-1 and TRBJ1-4; TRBD1 might be the D (6 bases). Trimming removed 2 bases at V and 7 bases at J, with 9 bases between. This CDR3 is built from 13 residues. Germline CDR1 reads SGHRS; CDR2 reads YFSETQ. As DNA, the CDR3 is TGCGCCAGCAGCTTAGGGGGATTTGAAAAACTGTTTTTT. Amino acids: CASSLGGFEKLFF.

The V gene is TRBV2, the J gene TRBJ2-7; D not resolved. V dropped 4 bases and J dropped 4 bases, with 8 bases sitting between them. The germline gives CDR1 SNHLY, CDR2 FYNNEI. There are 12 residues in the CDR3. The CDR3 nucleotides are TGTGCCAGCAGTGGCACTAAGTACGAGCAGTACTTC. The encoded protein is CASSGTKYEQYF.

This clone came up a few times. The V and J genes are TRBV4-2 and TRBJ2-1, with 11 bases identical to TRBD2. The CDR3 covers 16 residues. Germline assignment: CDR1 LGHNA and CDR2 YNFKEQ. V was clipped by 4 bases and J by 8 bases; unmatched bases: 10. CDR3 coding DNA: TGTGCCAGCAGCCCCCTACTAGCGGGAGAAAATTATGAGCAGTTCTTC. Its protein is CASSPLLAGENYEQFF.